The present entry profiles one T cell receptor beta chain with its context. As yet, its antigen is unknown. This sample was taken from a study of OX40 agonist ivuxolimab in advanced cancers. Across the whole study: Partial responses were achieved by three patients: one hepatocellular carcinoma, two cutaneous melanoma.

Blood specimens came from baseline, cycle 4 day 1, and cycle 7 day 1. Study findings and constraints: Those patients achieving a partial response at 0.1-3.0 mg/kg showed among the lowest clonal expansion.

Data came from immunoSEQ multiplex PCR; TCRdb stores just in-frame clones and leaves some out. The table records about 35,000 clones, 92% of them present only once. V lost 4 bases and J 6 bases, leaving 22 bases between the germline ends. Per the germline V gene, CDR1 is KGHSH and CDR2 is LQKENI. There are 17 residues in the CDR3. The clonotype was recovered from an adult with an advanced solid tumor such as melanoma, head and neck, liver or kidney cancer. This sample comprised CD4+ or CD8+ T cells sorted from blood, obtained in a trial of the OX40 agonist ivuxolimab. The chain carries TRBV18 and TRBJ2-1; weak D call: TRBD2 (5 bases). CDR3 residues: CASSLLGGDIRVNEQFF. CDR3 bases: TGTGCCAGCTCACTCCTAGGAGGAGACATTCGGGTCAATGAGCAGTTCTTC.